This TCR beta chain stems from a study of early T cells in non-severe SARS-CoV-2 infection. Whole-study context: Unsorted whole-blood RNA was sequenced in bulk, leaving chains unpaired.

Many counts were recorded for this clonotype. The antigen is unknown. Germline V CDR1 and CDR2: SGHAT, FQNNGV. The CDR3 totals 16 residues. V lost 2 bases, J lost 5 bases, and 18 bases lay in between. Unique molecular identifiers were affixed to single, distinct cDNA molecules. From the 5' RACE reads, TCRdb called clonotypes with MiXCR, one entry per CDR3 protein. The data contain tens of thousands of distinct CDR3 sequences, around 15% of them seen just once; the ten biggest clones take up under 4%. Study results and limitations: Matching against VDJdb likely underestimated virus-specific expansions, favoring anti-spike CD8.

Sequencing input: whole blood. The chain has TRBV11-2 and TRBJ1-1, with a weak D call TRBD1 (6 bases). The TCR was taken from an adult who was a healthcare worker with PCR-confirmed SARS-CoV-2 infection or an uninfected control (not recorded which). The DNA of the CDR3 is TGTGCCAGCAGCTTAATAGGGGGGGCAGGGAGTACTGAAGCTTTCTTT. Amino acid sequence: CASSLIGGAGSTEAFF.